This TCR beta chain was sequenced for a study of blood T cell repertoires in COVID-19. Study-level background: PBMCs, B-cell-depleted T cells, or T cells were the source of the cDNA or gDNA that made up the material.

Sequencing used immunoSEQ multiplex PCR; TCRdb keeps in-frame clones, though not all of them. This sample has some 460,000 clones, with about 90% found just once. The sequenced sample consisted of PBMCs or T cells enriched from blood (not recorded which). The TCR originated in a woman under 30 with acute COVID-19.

CDR3 coding DNA: TGCGCCAGCAGCCACTCAAAGAGGAACACCGGGGAGCTGTTTTTT. This encodes CASSHSKRNTGELFF. This chain joins TRBV4-1 and TRBJ2-2; D call uncertain. The ends were cut back, 3 bases at V and 1 base at J, with 9 bases in the middle. Germline V gene data show CDR1 as MGHRA and CDR2 as YSYEKL. This CDR3 has 15 residues.